This T cell receptor (beta chain) is from a study of blood T cells in healthy people across ages (dated by TCRdb to between 2014 and 2016). Turning to the overall study: Template switching captured roughly one uniquely barcoded TCR beta cDNA molecule per two T cells in model experiments. To track age-related changes in TCR beta repertoire diversity, the study relied on deep sequencing normalized with unique cDNA molecular identifiers. The donors were divided into four age groups: young (average around 17 years), middle-aged (around 41), aged (62) and long-lived (roughly 88). To avoid experimental bias, donors of different ages were spread randomly across the sequencing lanes. Two additional independent replicas of 1 million unique cDNA reads from the same blood draw were analyzed for two donors (one aged 18 to 29 and one aged 80 or older). The paper as a whole reports these results and caveats: A strong correlation was found between observed TCR beta diversity and the percentage of naive T cells measured by flow cytometry. Observed TCR beta diversity per million T cells fell roughly linearly with age, and a significant reduction was already apparent by age about 38. Bulk unsorted PBMC profiling prevented conclusive comparison of naive and antigen-experienced compartments. Because the CMV infection status of the donors was unknown, age-related changes in expanded clonotypes may potentially have been confounded. Estimates of total diversity based on one million sequenced T cells were considered lower bounds and underestimates. Compared with the aged group, the long-lived group had more naive CD4+ T cells, fewer expanded clones and increased TCR diversity, suggesting age selection.

This clonotype was detected only a few times. Its recognized antigen is unknown. The input lacks base qualities; no much larger clone sits a single base away. Library creation used 5' RACE. The listed sequencing device is Illumina HiSeq 2500. A second PCR of about 7 to 12 cycles was run with a J-beta primer mix and a sample-barcoded 5' primer. A unique molecular identifier was introduced onto each TCR beta cDNA molecule by a template-switch 5' adaptor carrying 12 random nucleotides. Each sample yielded at least 2.5 million CDR3-containing paired-end reads. First-strand cDNA was synthesized from all RNA with the Mint cDNA synthesis kit, primed by a TRBC-specific oligonucleotide. Following uracil-DNA glycosylase treatment, all cDNA underwent a first 18-cycle PCR with the universal primers M1SS and BC2_uni_R. As for how the authors treated the data: For normalization, 1 million high-quality reads, each with a distinct molecular identifier, were randomly selected from each sample. Reads sharing molecular identifiers were discarded rather than binned into consensus sequences. CDR3 identification, clonotype clustering and error correction used MiTCR with a Q25 quality threshold and the strictest error-elimination algorithm. A nonparametric unseen species model with Euler transformation was used to estimate a lower bound on total TCR beta diversity. The public reads were reprocessed in TCRdb via fastp at Q25 and MiXCR, keeping in-frame beta chains. Rows matching on CDR3 protein sequence are summarized as one entry with the most common DNA and genes. These V and J calls are TCRdb output, not the study's own analysis. Here the sample has some 700,000 distinct CDR3 sequences; 20% to 25% occur a single time. The biggest ten clones account for roughly 22% of the sample.

Systemically healthy Caucasian individuals from Russia, 35 to 50 in total and aged roughly 6 to 100 years, were included as donors. Each donor gave about 10 milliliters of peripheral blood, drawn into EDTA-treated Vacutainer tubes. Ficoll-Paque density-gradient centrifugation was used to isolate PBMCs, with at least 7 million per sample. Total RNA, at least 5 micrograms per sample, was extracted from PBMCs with Trizol reagent. The percentages of naive CD45RAhigh/CD27high T cells were determined by flow cytometry on a PBMC aliquot from every donor. Compared with germline, V lacks 4 bases and J lacks 5 bases; bases without a gene match: 10. Counted from cysteine to phenylalanine, this CDR3 has 15 amino acids. Of all the DNA, just the CDR3 is kept, 45 bases in frame from base 1. For CDR1 and CDR2, the germline V gene lists SGHDT and YYEEEE.

This TCR came from a man in his 70s in good health. The chain employs TRBV5-6 and TRBJ1-1; 8 central nucleotides agree with TRBD1. Sequencing was done on a sample of blood. The DNA sequence reads TGTGCCAGCAGCCCTCAAAGACAGGGGAGTACTGAAGCTTTCTTT. Translated, this gives CASSPQRQGSTEAFF.